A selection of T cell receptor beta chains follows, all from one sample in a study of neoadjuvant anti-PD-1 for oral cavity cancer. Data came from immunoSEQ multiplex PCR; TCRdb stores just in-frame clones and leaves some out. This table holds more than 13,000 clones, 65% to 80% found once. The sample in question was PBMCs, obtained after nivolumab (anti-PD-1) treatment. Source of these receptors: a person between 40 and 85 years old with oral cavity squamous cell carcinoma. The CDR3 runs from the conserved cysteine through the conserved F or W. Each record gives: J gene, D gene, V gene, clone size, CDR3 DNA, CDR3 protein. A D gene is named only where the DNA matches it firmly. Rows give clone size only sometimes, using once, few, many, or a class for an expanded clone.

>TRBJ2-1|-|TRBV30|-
TGTGCCTGGAGGGGCGGCCCCCGAACCTACAATGAGCAGTTCTTC
CAWRGGPRTYNEQFF
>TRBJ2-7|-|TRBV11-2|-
TGTGCCAGCAGCTTAGCCAGGGACAACGAGCAGTACTTC
CASSLARDNEQYF
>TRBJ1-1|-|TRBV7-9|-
TGTGCCAGCAGCTTAGCCGCCTTGAACACTGAAGCTTTCTTT
CASSLAALNTEAFF
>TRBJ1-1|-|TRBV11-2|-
TGTGCCAGCAGCTATAGTAGGACTGAAGCTTTCTTT
CASSYSRTEAFF
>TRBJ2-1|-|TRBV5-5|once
TGTGCCAGCAGCTCGGGACTTAGGAATGAGCAGTTCTTC
CASSSGLRNEQFF
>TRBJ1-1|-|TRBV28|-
TGTGCCAGCAGGGAGAACACTGAAGCTTTCTTT
CASRENTEAFF
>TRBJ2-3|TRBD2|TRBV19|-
TGTGCCACCCGGGACTATCTCACAGATACGCAGTATTTT
CATRDYLTDTQYF
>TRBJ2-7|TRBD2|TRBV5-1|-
TGCGCCAGCAGCATCGAGAGCGGGAGAGGATACGAGCAGTACTTC
CASSIESGRGYEQYF
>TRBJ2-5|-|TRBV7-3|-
TGTGCCAGCAGCCCCACCGGGGAGACCCAGTACTTC
CASSPTGETQYF
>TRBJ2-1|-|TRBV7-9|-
TGTGCCAGCAGCTGGGCTGGCAATGAGCAGTTCTTC
CASSWAGNEQFF
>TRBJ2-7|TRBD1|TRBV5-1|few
TGCGCCAGCAGCTTGGAACCGACAGGGGTCGGGTACGAGCAGTACTTC
CASSLEPTGVGYEQYF
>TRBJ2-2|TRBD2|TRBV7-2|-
TGTGCCAGCAGCTTAGGTGCGGGAGGGCCGAACACCGGGGAGCTGTTTTTT
CASSLGAGGPNTGELFF
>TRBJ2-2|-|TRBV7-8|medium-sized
TGTGCCAGCAGCTTAATCCAGGGCCCTACCGGGGAGCTGTTTTTT
CASSLIQGPTGELFF
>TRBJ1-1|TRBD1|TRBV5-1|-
TGCGCCAGCAGCTTCCAGGGGGCCGATACTGAAGCTTTCTTT
CASSFQGADTEAFF
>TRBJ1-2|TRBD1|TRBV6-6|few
TGTGCCAGCAGTTATACAGGGGGCGACCCTTCGGATGGCTACACCTTC
CASSYTGGDPSDGYTF
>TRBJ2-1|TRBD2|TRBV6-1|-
TGTGCCAGCAGGCCCACTAGCGGTACCTACAATGAGCAGTTCTTC
CASRPTSGTYNEQFF
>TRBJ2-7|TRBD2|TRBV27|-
TGTGCCAGCAGTTTATATTTGTCTAGCGGGAGTAATTCCTACGAGCAGTACTTC
CASSLYLSSGSNSYEQYF
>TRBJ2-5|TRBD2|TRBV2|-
TGTGCCAGCAGTGAACCTAGCGGGAGCCAAGAGACCCAGTACTTC
CASSEPSGSQETQYF
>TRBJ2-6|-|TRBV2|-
TGTGCCAGCAGTGACCCCCTCACGTCTGGGGCCAACGTCCTGACTTTC
CASSDPLTSGANVLTF
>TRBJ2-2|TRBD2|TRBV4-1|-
TGCGCCAGCAGCCAAGCGGGACTAGCGGGAGTGGGGACCGGGGAGCTGTTTTTT
CASSQAGLAGVGTGELFF
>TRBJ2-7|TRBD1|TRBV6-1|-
TGTGCCAGCAGTGCGACAGGCCAGGGGGCCTACGAGCAGTACTTC
CASSATGQGAYEQYF
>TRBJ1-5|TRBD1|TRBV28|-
TGTGCCAGCACCTCTTCGACAGGGCGGGTTGAGAATCAGCCCCAGCATTTT
CASTSSTGRVENQPQHF
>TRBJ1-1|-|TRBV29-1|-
TGCAGCGTTGGGGTATGGAACACTGAAGCTTTCTTT
CSVGVWNTEAFF
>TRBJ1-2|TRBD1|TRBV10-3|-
TGTGCCATCAGTGCACCGGGACAGCAGTATGGCTACACCTTC
CAISAPGQQYGYTF
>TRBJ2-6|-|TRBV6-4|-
TGTGCCAGCAGTGACTCAAGGGCCGGGGCCAACGTCCTGACTTTC
CASSDSRAGANVLTF
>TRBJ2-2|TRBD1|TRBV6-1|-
TGTGCCAGCAGGCGGGACAGGTGGAACACCGGGGAGCTGTTTTTT
CASRRDRWNTGELFF
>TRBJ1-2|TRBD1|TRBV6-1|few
TGTGCCAGCAGCGGACCAGCGACAGGGGTCTATGGCTACACCTTC
CASSGPATGVYGYTF
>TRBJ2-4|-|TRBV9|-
TGTGCCAGCAGCCCGTTGGGGGGGCAAGCCAAAAACATTCAGTACTTC
CASSPLGGQAKNIQYF
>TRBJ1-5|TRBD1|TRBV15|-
TGTGCCACCAGCAGCGCTACAGGGGGTGGACAGCCCCAGCATTTT
CATSSATGGGQPQHF
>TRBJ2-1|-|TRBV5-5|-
TGTGCCAGCAGCTTGCGAGGGCCAGTGAATGAGCAGTTCTTC
CASSLRGPVNEQFF
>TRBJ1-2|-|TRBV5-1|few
TGCGCCAGCAGCTTGGATAACTCCTATGGCTACACCTTC
CASSLDNSYGYTF
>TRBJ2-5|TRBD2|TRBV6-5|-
TGTGCCAGCAGTTACTCGTGGGGAGGGGAGACCCAGTACTTC
CASSYSWGGETQYF
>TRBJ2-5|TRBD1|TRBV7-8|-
TGTGCCAGCAGCTTGCCGACCGGGACAGGGGAGACCCAGTACTTC
CASSLPTGTGETQYF
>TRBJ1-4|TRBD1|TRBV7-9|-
TGTGCCAGCAGCTCGGGACAGGGGGGAACAGCAACTAATGAAAAACTGTTTTTT
CASSSGQGGTATNEKLFF
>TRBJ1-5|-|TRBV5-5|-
TGTGCCAGCAGCTGGGACGGGACGGGCAATCAGCCCCAGCATTTT
CASSWDGTGNQPQHF
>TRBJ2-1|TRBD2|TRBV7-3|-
TGTGCCAGCAGCTTAGGACTAGCGGGTAGCAATGAGCAGTTCTTC
CASSLGLAGSNEQFF
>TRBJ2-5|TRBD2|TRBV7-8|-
TGTGCCAGCAGCTTACTAGCGGACCAAGAGACCCAGTACTTC
CASSLLADQETQYF
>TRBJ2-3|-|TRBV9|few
TGTGCCAGCAGCGTGGGGGTGGATACGCAGTATTTT
CASSVGVDTQYF
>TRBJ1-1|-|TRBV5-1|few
TGCGCCAGCAGTCACGGACAGTCCGCTGAAGCTTTCTTT
CASSHGQSAEAFF
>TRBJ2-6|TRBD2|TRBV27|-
TGTGCCACTCGCGCCGCGGGGGGAACTGGGGCCAACGTCCTGACTTTC
CATRAAGGTGANVLTF
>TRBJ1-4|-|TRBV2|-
TGTGCCAGCAGTCCTCAGGCAGGGTTCTATGAAAAACTGTTTTTT
CASSPQAGFYEKLFF
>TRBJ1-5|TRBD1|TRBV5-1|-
TGCGCCAGCAGCCCCGGGACAGGTAATCAGCCCCAGCATTTT
CASSPGTGNQPQHF
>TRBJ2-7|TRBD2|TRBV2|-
TGTGCCAGCGGAAAACTAGCGGGAGGCTACGAGCAGTACTTC
CASGKLAGGYEQYF
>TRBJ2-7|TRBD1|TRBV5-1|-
TGCGCCAGCAGCTTTTCCGCCGGGACAGGGACCTACGAGCAGTACTTC
CASSFSAGTGTYEQYF
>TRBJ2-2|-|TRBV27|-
TGTGCCAGCAGTGGGACCGGGGAGCTGTTTTTT
CASSGTGELFF
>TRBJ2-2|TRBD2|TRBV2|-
TGTGCCAGCACGACGACTAGCGGTACGAACACCGGGGAGCTGTTTTTT
CASTTTSGTNTGELFF
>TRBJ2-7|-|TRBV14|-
TGTGCCAGCAGCCAAGGACTCCCGGTAAACGAGCAGTACTTC
CASSQGLPVNEQYF
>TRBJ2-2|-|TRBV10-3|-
TGTGCCACCAAAGCGAACACCGGGGAGCTGTTTTTT
CATKANTGELFF
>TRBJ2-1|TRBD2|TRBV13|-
TGTGCCAGCAGCTCGGGAGTCACGGGGGAGGGTCATGAGCAGTTCTTC
CASSSGVTGEGHEQFF
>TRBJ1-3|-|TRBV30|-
TGTGCCTGGAGTGTACAGGCGGTTCCCAACACCATATATTTT
CAWSVQAVPNTIYF
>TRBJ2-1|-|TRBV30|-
TGTGCCTGGACCCGGGACACCCTGATTTACAATGAGCAGTTCTTC
CAWTRDTLIYNEQFF
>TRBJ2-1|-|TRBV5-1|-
TGCGCCAGCAACCCGACAGGCCTCTACAATGAGCAGTTCTTC
CASNPTGLYNEQFF
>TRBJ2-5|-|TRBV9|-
TGTGCCAGCAGCGGGGGCAAGGTCGGCGAGACCCAGTACTTC
CASSGGKVGETQYF
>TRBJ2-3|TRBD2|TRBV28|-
TGTGCCAGCAGTCCGGGACTAGTCAGGGATACGCAGTATTTT
CASSPGLVRDTQYF
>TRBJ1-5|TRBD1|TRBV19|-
TGTGCCAGTAGTTCGACAGGGAGAGGGAATCAGCCCCAGCATTTT
CASSSTGRGNQPQHF